Listed below are T cell receptor beta chains from one sample, sequenced in a study of neurological immune-mediated disorders. TCRdb redid the calling of the 5' RACE reads with MiXCR, one entry per CDR3 protein. The sample consists of fewer than 110,000 distinct CDR3 sequences, roughly 10% of them appearing once. The sequenced material came from PBMCs. All receptors derive from a female donor with HTLV-1-associated myelopathy (HAM/TSP). The CDR3 runs from the conserved cysteine through the conserved F or W. The order of the fields is V gene, J gene, D gene, clone size, CDR3 DNA, CDR3 protein. D genes are given only for firm matches. The size of a clone is reported for some rows only, either as once, few or many, or as a class for expanded clones.

TRBV7-8	TRBJ2-5	-	few	TGTGCCAGCAGCTTAGATCGGGAGACCCAGTACTTC	CASSLDRETQYF
TRBV6-1	TRBJ2-3	TRBD1	-	TGTGCCAGCAGTGCACAGGGGGCTAAAGGTTTGGATACGCAGTATTTT	CASSAQGAKGLDTQYF
TRBV6-1	TRBJ2-7	TRBD1	-	TGTGCCAGCAGTCTAGACAGGGGTCGGTCCTACGAGCAGTACTTC	CASSLDRGRSYEQYF
TRBV6-6	TRBJ2-3	-	many	TGTGCCAGCAGTTACCAGGCAGATACGCAGTATTTT	CASSYQADTQYF
TRBV12-3/TRBV12-4	TRBJ2-7	-	-	TGTGCCAGCAGTCCCCTGGGTATTCCATACGAGCAGTACTTC	CASSPLGIPYEQYF
TRBV6-6	TRBJ2-5	-	few	TGTGCCAGCAGTACGACGGGGCAATTGGGAAACTTC	CASSTTGQLGNF
TRBV4-1	TRBJ1-2	TRBD1	many	TGCGCCAGCAGCCCATTCCCCGACAGGGGGGACTATGGCTACACCTTC	CASSPFPDRGDYGYTF
TRBV3-1	TRBJ2-2	-	many	TGTGCCAGCAGCCGCACAACGCCGGGCAGTGGCACCGGGGAGCTGTTTTTT	CASSRTTPGSGTGELFF
TRBV6-9	TRBJ2-7	-	-	TGTGCCAGCAGTTATTCGCACTTGTACCTCGAGCAGTACTTC	CASSYSHLYLEQYF
TRBV5-1	TRBJ1-2	-	many	TGCGCCAGCAGCTTGGCGGGCCCCGAGACTAACTATGGCTACACCTTC	CASSLAGPETNYGYTF
TRBV7-9	TRBJ2-5	-	many	TGTGCCAGCAGCCTCCAATTTGGGGGCCAAGAGACCCAGTACTTC	CASSLQFGGQETQYF
TRBV20-1	TRBJ2-3	-	many	TGCAGTGCTAGGATCGGGGGTTTTAGCACAGATACGCAGTATTTT	CSARIGGFSTDTQYF
TRBV7-9	TRBJ1-6	-	many	TGTGCCAGCAGCTTAGTCCTGGCAGGCACTGCGGGAATGAATTCACCCCTCCACTTT	CASSLVLAGTAGMNSPLHF
TRBV18	TRBJ2-7	TRBD1	many	TGTGCCAGCTCACCTCAGGGGGCCTACGAGCAGTACTTC	CASSPQGAYEQYF
TRBV28	TRBJ2-2	-	many	TGTGCCAGCGTGGGTGTCTGGGCGAACACCGGGGAGCTGTTTTTT	CASVGVWANTGELFF
TRBV2	TRBJ1-5	-	many	TGTGCCAGCACCTTAGGGGCGTGGCAGCCCCAGCATTTT	CASTLGAWQPQHF
TRBV5-1	TRBJ2-1	TRBD2	many	TGCGCCAGCAGCTTGGAACTAGCGGGCCGCAATGAGCAGTTCTTC	CASSLELAGRNEQFF
TRBV9	TRBJ2-2	TRBD1	many	TGTGCCAGCAGCGCCGGGACAGGCCAGCTGTTTTTT	CASSAGTGQLFF
TRBV5-6	TRBJ2-7	-	many	TGTGCCAGCAGCCGCTGGGGGGGGACAGTCAGCTACGAGCAGTACTTC	CASSRWGGTVSYEQYF
TRBV3-1	TRBJ2-5	-	few	TGTGCCAGCAGCCAAGATTTCAGCCAAGAGACCCAGTACTTC	CASSQDFSQETQYF
TRBV5-6	TRBJ2-5	-	many	TGTGCCAGCAGCTTTACTAGTACCCAGTACTTC	CASSFTSTQYF
TRBV5-5	TRBJ2-7	TRBD1	few	TGTGCCAGCAGCTCCGGGACAGGAACCCTCTCCTACGAGCAGTACTTC	CASSSGTGTLSYEQYF
TRBV7-8	TRBJ2-5	-	many	TGTGCCAGCAGCTTAGCGAAGGGACCACAAGAGACCCAGTACTTC	CASSLAKGPQETQYF
TRBV10-1	TRBJ2-3	-	many	TGCGCCAGCAGCGCCGCGGGGGCTAGCACAGATACGCAGTATTTT	CASSAAGASTDTQYF
TRBV12-3/TRBV12-4	TRBJ2-1	TRBD2	many	TGTGCCAGTCACCCACGGGCTAGCGGGTACAATGAGCAGTTCTTC	CASHPRASGYNEQFF
TRBV9	TRBJ1-5	-	many	TGTGCCAGCAGTGCTAGGGACGCACCCAATCAGCCCCAGCATTTT	CASSARDAPNQPQHF
TRBV5-1	TRBJ2-7	TRBD2	many	TGCGCCAGCAACCCGAAGGAGGTACCTAGCGGAACCTACGAGCAGTACTTC	CASNPKEVPSGTYEQYF
TRBV4-1	TRBJ2-1	TRBD2	many	TGCGCCAGCAGCCAAAGCGGGGGGGCCAGCAATGAGCAGTTCTTC	CASSQSGGASNEQFF
TRBV24-1	TRBJ2-7	TRBD2	many	TGTGCCACCAGTGATGGGTCCGCCGGGAGGTACGAGCAGTACTTC	CATSDGSAGRYEQYF
TRBV12-3/TRBV12-4	TRBJ1-3	-	few	TGTGCCAGCAGTTTTAATTCGCCCGCCTCTGGAAACACCATATATTTT	CASSFNSPASGNTIYF
TRBV5-1	TRBJ2-5	TRBD1	many	TGCGCCAGCAGCTTAGGTCCAGGGGGCCAAGAGACCCAGTACTTC	CASSLGPGGQETQYF
TRBV7-8	TRBJ2-7	TRBD1	many	TGTGCCAGCAGCTTAGGGGTGGGACAGGGAACCTACGAGCAGTACTTC	CASSLGVGQGTYEQYF
TRBV5-1	TRBJ2-3	TRBD2	many	TGCGCCAGCAGAGCGGGACTAGCGGACACAGATACGCAGTATTTT	CASRAGLADTDTQYF
TRBV28	TRBJ2-7	TRBD1	-	TGTGCCAGCAGCACTAGGACAGGATACTCCTACGAGCAGTACTTC	CASSTRTGYSYEQYF
TRBV28	TRBJ2-5	-	many	TGTGCCAGCAGTTCGACAGGCTTCGGGACCCAGTACTTC	CASSSTGFGTQYF
TRBV15	TRBJ1-1	-	many	TGTGCCACCAGCCCCCGGGCAGGGCTAAACACTGAAGCTTTCTTT	CATSPRAGLNTEAFF
TRBV5-1	TRBJ1-3	-	many	TGCGCCAGCAAGGACGGAAACACCATATATTTT	CASKDGNTIYF
TRBV7-9	TRBJ2-7	-	many	TGTGCCAGCAGCTTAGCGAGGTTCAACAGGGTAACCTACGAGCAGTACTTC	CASSLARFNRVTYEQYF
TRBV7-8	TRBJ2-3	TRBD2	many	TGTGCCAGCAGCAGGCCCCCGGGGGGAGTGTGGGATACGCAGTATTTT	CASSRPPGGVWDTQYF
TRBV5-1	TRBJ2-3	-	many	TGCGCCAGCAGCTTGTCGTCGCCCACAGATACGCAGTATTTT	CASSLSSPTDTQYF
TRBV12-3/TRBV12-4	TRBJ2-1	TRBD2	many	TGTGCCAGCAGTAGCCCTAGCGGGGGGAAGCCCGAGCAGTTCTTC	CASSSPSGGKPEQFF
TRBV20-1	TRBJ2-7	-	many	TGCAGTGCTAGAGCAGGAGATGGCCAGGGAGCCTACGAGCAGTACTTC	CSARAGDGQGAYEQYF
TRBV9	TRBJ1-6	-	many	TGTGCCAGCAGCTGGGGACAAGGGGGAAATTCACCCCTCCACTTT	CASSWGQGGNSPLHF
TRBV5-1	TRBJ2-3	-	many	TGCGCCAGCAGCTTGGGCAGCACAGATACGCAGTATTTT	CASSLGSTDTQYF
TRBV12-3/TRBV12-4	TRBJ2-6	TRBD1	many	TGTGCCAGCAGTCGACAGGGCTCTGGGGCCAACGTCCTGACTTTC	CASSRQGSGANVLTF
TRBV5-6	TRBJ2-3	-	many	TGTGCCAGCATGACTCAGGGTCAAGATACGCAGTATTTT	CASMTQGQDTQYF
TRBV20-1	TRBJ2-1	-	many	TGCAGTGCTAGACCTGGGGCCGGGAGCTCCTACAATGAGCAGTTCTTC	CSARPGAGSSYNEQFF
TRBV5-1	TRBJ2-1	-	many	TGCGCCAGCAGCTCCAGCCTATGGGGGTACAATGAGCAGTTCTTC	CASSSSLWGYNEQFF
TRBV7-2	TRBJ2-5	TRBD2	many	TGTGCCAGCAGCTTTGGACTAGGTTCTATCCAAGAGACCCAGTACTTC	CASSFGLGSIQETQYF
TRBV20-1	TRBJ2-3	-	many	TGCAGAGTAAATAGGGGGGCTCCTAGCACAGATACGCAGTATTTT	CRVNRGAPSTDTQYF
TRBV6-5	TRBJ2-5	TRBD1	few	TGTGCCAGCAGGAAATTACAGGGGGAACAAGAGACCCAGTACTTC	CASRKLQGEQETQYF
TRBV11-2	TRBJ2-3	TRBD2	many	TGTGCCAGCAGCATCTCGGGGGGGAGGTCAGATACGCAGTATTTT	CASSISGGRSDTQYF
TRBV12-3/TRBV12-4	TRBJ1-2	TRBD1	many	TGTGCCAGCAGTTTCCGGGACAGAGCAAACTATGGCTACACCTTC	CASSFRDRANYGYTF